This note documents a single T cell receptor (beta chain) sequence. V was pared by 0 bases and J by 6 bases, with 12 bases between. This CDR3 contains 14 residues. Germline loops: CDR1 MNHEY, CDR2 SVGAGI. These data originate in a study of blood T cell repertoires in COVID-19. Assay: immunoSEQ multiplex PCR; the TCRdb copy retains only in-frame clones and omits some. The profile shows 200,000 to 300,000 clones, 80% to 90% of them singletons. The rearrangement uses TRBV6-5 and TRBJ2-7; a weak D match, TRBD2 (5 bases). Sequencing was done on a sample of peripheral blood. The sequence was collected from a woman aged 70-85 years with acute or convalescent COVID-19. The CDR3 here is CASSYSGAFGEQYF. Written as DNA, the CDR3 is TGTGCCAGCAGTTACTCGGGAGCTTTTGGCGAGCAGTACTTC.